This T cell receptor beta chain was captured by sequencing in a study of T cells after posttransplantation cyclophosphamide. Comment on this clone: The antigen is not known.

Study observations and caveats: Skin or GI-infiltrating T cells shared few TRB sequences with blood. Donor-recipient repertoire similarity was low at 1-2 months, rising over year one.

Generated by immunoSEQ multiplex PCR, the TCRdb table keeps only in-frame clones and is missing some. The sample has about 16,000 clones, 85% to 95% seen once; the top ten hold 0.25% to 0.35%. The CDR3 has 13 residues. Per germline, CDR1 LNHDA and CDR2 SQIVND (reference sequence). Trimming took 7 bases from V and 7 from J; bases not matched to a gene: 6. The naive gate required viable CD3+CD4+ or CD3+CD8+ cells with CCR7+CD45RA+CD45RO-CD95-CD27+CD28+ phenotype. The source of this sequence is a woman in her 50s in good health and a related stem cell transplant donor. The chain links TRBV19 to TRBJ2-5; 10 bases match TRBD1. Sequencing input: naive CD4+ T cells sorted from blood. CDR3 in amino acids: CASKRQGAWTQYF. CDR3 nucleotides: TGTGCCAGTAAGAGACAGGGGGCATGGACCCAGTACTTC. The full variable domain, in which reference TRBV19 and TRBJ2-5 provide the parts outside the CDR3, is DGGITQSPKYLFRKEGQNVTLSCEQNLNHDAMYWYRQDPGQGLRLIYYSQIVNDFQKGDIAEGYSVSREKKESFPLTVTSAQKNPTAFYLCASKRQGAWTQYFGPGTRLLVL.